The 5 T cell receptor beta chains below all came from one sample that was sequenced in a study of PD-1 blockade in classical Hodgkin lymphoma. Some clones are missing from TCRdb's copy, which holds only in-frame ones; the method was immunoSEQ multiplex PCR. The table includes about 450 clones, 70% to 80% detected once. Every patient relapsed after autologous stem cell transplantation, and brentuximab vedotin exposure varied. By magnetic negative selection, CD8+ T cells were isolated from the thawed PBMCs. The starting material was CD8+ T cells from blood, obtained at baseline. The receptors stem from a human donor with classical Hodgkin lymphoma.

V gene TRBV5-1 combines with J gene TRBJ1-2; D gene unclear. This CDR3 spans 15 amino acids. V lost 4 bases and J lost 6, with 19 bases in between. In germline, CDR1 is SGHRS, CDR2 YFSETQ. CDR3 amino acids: CASSPVEPVSDGYTF. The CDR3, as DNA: TGCGCCAGCAGCCCTGTCGAGCCTGTATCGGATGGCTACACCTTC.

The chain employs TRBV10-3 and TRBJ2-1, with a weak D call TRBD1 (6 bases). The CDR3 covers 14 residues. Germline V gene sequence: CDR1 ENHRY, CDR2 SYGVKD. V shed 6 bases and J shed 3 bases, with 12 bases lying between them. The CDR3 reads CAIRKDSSYNEQFF. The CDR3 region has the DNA TGTGCCATCAGAAAGGACAGCAGCTACAATGAGCAGTTCTTC.

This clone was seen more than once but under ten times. CDR3 sequence: CAISDVGSGGDNEQFF. Written as DNA, the CDR3 is TGTGCCATCAGTGATGTAGGGTCAGGAGGGGACAATGAGCAGTTCTTC. V usage is TRBV10-3 and J usage is TRBJ2-1; D possibly corresponds to TRBD2 (6 bases). CDR3 length: 16 amino acids. With 3 bases removed from V and 5 bases from J, the gap between germline ends came to 17 bases. Germline V gene lookup returns CDR1 ENHRY and CDR2 SYGVKD.

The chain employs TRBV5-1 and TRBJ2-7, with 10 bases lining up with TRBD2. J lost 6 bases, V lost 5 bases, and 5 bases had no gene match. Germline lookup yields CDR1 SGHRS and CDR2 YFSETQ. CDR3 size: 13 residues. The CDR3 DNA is TGCGCCAGCAGATGGACTAGCGGTGGCGAGCAGTACTTC. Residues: CASRWTSGGEQYF.

The CDR3 DNA is TGTGCCATCAGTGCCTTACGGGACAGGGAAGCCAAAAACATTCAGTACTTC. The encoded protein is CAISALRDREAKNIQYF. The chain joins TRBV10-3 to TRBJ2-4; 9 nucleotides line up with TRBD1. From germline, CDR1 is ENHRY and CDR2 SYGVKD. The CDR3 contains 17 residues. V shed 4 bases, J shed 0 bases, and the junction held 7 bases outside the gene matches.